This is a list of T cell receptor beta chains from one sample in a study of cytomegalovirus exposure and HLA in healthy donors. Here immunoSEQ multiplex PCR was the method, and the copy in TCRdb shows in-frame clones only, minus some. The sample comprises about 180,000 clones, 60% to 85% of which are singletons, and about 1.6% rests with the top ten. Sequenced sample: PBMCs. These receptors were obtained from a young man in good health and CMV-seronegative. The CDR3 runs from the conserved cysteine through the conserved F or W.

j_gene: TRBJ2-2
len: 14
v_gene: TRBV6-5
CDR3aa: CASRGQGRAGELFF

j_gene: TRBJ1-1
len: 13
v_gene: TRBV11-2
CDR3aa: CASSLGEGTEAFF

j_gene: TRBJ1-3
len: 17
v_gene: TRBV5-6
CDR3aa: CASSLAGWGAPGNTIYF

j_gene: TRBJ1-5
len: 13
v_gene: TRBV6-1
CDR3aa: CASSGDRGQPQHF

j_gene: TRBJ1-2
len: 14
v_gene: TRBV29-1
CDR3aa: CSVVGQGGIYGYTF

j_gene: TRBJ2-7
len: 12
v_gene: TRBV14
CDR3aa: CASSPHSHEQYF

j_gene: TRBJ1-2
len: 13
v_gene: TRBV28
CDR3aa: CASRIDRNYGYTF

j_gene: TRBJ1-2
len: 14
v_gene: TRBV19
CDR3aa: CASSIADTLYGYTF

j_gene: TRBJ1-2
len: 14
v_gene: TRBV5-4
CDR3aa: CASALTGQPYGYTF

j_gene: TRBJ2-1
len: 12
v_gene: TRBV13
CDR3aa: CASSLTRREQFF

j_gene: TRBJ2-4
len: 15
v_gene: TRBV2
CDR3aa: CASSESLAAKNIQYF

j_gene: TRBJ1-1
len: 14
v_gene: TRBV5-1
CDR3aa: CASSLTGTSTEAFF

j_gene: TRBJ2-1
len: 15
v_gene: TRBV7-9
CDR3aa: CASSLARRVYNEQFF

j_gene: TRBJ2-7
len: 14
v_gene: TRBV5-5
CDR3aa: CASSLWTGGYEQYF

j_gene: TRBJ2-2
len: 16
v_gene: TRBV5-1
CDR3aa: CASSPWRLQNTGELFF

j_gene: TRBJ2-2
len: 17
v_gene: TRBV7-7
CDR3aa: CASSFTPSGVNTGELFF

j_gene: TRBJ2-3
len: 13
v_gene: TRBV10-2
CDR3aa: CASSVGTVDTQYF

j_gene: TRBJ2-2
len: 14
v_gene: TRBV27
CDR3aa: CASSFLMNTGELFF

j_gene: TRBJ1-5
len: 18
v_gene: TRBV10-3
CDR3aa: CAISATGWDAYSNQPQHF

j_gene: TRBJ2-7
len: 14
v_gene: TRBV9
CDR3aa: CASSAQGSGYEQYF

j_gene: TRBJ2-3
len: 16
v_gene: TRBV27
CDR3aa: CASRGEAGRLTDTQYF

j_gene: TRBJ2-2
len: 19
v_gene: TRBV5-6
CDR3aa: CASSVPTSGRGVNTGELFF

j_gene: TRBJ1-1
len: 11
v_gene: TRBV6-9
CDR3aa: CASRRSTEAFF

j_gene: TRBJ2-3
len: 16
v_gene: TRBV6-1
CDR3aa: CASSDEKRGEADTQYF

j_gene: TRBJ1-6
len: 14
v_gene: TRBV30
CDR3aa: CAWTRGPTYSPLHF

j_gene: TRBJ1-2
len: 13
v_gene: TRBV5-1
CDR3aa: CASSLSGGYGYTF

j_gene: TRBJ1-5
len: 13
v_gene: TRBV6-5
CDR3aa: CATSRGRGQPQHF

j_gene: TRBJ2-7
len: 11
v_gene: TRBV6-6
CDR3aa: CASSHSREQYF

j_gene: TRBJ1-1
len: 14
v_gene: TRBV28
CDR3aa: CASRPGQGGTEAFF

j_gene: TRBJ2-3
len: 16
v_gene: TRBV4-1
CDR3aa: CASSQEPGGGSDTQYF

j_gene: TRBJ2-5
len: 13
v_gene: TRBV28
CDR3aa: CASQTTGQETQYF

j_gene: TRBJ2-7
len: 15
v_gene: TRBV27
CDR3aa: CASSFRYRGRDEQYF

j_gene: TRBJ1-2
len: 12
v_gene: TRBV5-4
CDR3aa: CASSRDSYGYTF

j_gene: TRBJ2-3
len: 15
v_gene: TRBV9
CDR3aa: CASSVVGGWEDTQYF

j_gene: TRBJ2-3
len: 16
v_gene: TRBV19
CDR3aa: CASSLRLAGGTDTQYF

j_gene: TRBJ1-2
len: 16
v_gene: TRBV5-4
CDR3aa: CASSLGWGQGNYGYTF

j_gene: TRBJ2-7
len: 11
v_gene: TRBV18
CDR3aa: CASSRGDEQYF

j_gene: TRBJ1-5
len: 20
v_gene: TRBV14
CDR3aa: CASSQGPPVDGGGGNQPQHF

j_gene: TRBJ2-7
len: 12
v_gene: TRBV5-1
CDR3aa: CASSSRTYEQYF

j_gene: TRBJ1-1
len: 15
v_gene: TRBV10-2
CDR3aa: CASKGTAQAGAEAFF

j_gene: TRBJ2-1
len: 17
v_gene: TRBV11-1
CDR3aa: CASSSSGTGGHYNEQFF

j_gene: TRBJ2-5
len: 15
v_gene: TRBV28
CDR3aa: CASTSLSGRAETQYF

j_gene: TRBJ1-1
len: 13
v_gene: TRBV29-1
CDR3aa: CSVGQGVNTEAFF

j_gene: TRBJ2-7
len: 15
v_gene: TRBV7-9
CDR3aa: CASSLSSGATYEQYF

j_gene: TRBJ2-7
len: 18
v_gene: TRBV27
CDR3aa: CASSFIGTSGTSSYEQYF

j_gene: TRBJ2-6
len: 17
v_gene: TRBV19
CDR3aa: CASSILLRETRANVLTF

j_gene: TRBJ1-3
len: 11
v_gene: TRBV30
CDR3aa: CACQQGNTIYF

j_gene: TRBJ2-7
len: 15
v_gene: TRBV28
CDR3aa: CASSDQGLANYEQYF

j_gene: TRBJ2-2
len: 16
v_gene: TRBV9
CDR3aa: CASSLEGGQVTGELFF

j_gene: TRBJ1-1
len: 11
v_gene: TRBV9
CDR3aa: CASSAGEKAFF

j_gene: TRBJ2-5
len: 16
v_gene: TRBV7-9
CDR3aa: CASSFGVGTGAKTQYF

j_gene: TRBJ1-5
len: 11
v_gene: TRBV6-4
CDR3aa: CASSADQPQHF

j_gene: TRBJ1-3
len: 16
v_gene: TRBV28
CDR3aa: CASSSPYRGFGNTIYF

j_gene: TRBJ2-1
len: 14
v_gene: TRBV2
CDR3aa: CASTLQGTYNEQFF